These 13 T cell receptor beta chains originate from one sample sequenced in a study of memory CD4+ T cells and cytomegalovirus serostatus. Generated by immunoSEQ multiplex PCR, the TCRdb table keeps only in-frame clones and is missing some. The sample consists of some 87,000 clones, around 80% of them appearing once. Single viable CD3+CD4+CD8-CD45RO+ cells were sorted as the memory CD4+ T cells. What was sequenced was memory CD4+ T cells from blood. These receptors were collected from an adult in good health and CMV-seropositive.

The V and J genes are TRBV7-2 and TRBJ2-1, with TRBD2 identical over 16 bases. V dropped 1 base and J dropped 7; count of bases not matched to a gene: 10. CDR1 is SGHTA and CDR2 is FQGNSA in the germline V gene. There are 19 residues in the CDR3. The CDR3 here is CASSLVSGLAGGLLNEQFF. Written as DNA, the CDR3 is TGTGCCAGCAGCTTAGTCTCGGGACTAGCGGGAGGGCTGTTGAATGAGCAGTTCTTC.

This clone appeared a few times. The chain recombines TRBV28 with TRBJ2-2; D possibly corresponds to TRBD1 (6 bases). The germline gives CDR1 MDHEN, CDR2 SYDVKM. This CDR3 is built from 19 residues. V was pared by 3 bases and J by 2 bases, with 22 bases between. CDR3 in DNA: TGTGCCAGCAGTTTGGTCGTTTTGTTTCGGGACACAAACACCGGGGAGCTGTTTTTT. This sequence encodes CASSLVVLFRDTNTGELFF.

V gene TRBV4-2 combines with J gene TRBJ2-2; D is possibly TRBD1 or TRBD2 (5 bases each). There are 17 residues in the CDR3. Looked up from germline, CDR1 is LGHNA and CDR2 is YNFKEQ. V was clipped by 4 bases and J by 0 bases, with 15 bases between them. CDR3 loop: CASSPRDSGTNTGELFF. In DNA form, the CDR3 reads TGTGCCAGCAGCCCGAGGGATTCAGGGACGAACACCGGGGAGCTGTTTTTT.

This clone was seen only once. J is TRBJ2-7 and V is TRBV28; 11 nucleotides match TRBD2. This CDR3 is built from 14 residues. Germline trimming cut 4 bases from V and 4 bases from J; bases unmatched to any gene: 3. Germline V gene lookup returns CDR1 MDHEN and CDR2 SYDVKM. The CDR3, as DNA: TGTGCCAGCAGTTGGGGGACTAGCGGTTACGAGCAGTACTTC. Amino acid sequence: CASSWGTSGYEQYF.

The chain carries TRBV5-1 and TRBJ1-1, with a tentative D call TRBD1 (5 bases). Germline V lookup: CDR1 SGHRS, CDR2 YFSETQ. This CDR3 comprises 14 residues. V dropped 0 bases and J dropped 7 bases, with 13 bases sitting between them. In nucleotides, the CDR3 is TGCGCCAGCAGCTTGGTCCCGGGGGGGGGTGAAGCTTTCTTT. It specifies CASSLVPGGGEAFF.

The chain recombines TRBV19 with TRBJ2-2; 11 bases fit TRBD2. CDR3 length: 15 residues. Unmatched junction bases numbered 4, after V lost 6 bases and J lost 4 bases. Germline-derived CDR1 and CDR2 are LNHDA and SQIVND (reference sequence). The CDR3 region is CASSRLAGSTGELFF. The CDR3 nucleotides are TGTGCCAGTAGCCGACTAGCGGGATCCACCGGGGAGCTGTTTTTT.

This chain connects TRBV29-1 to TRBJ2-5; D gene unclear. V lost 4 bases, J lost 4 bases, and 10 bases lay in between. CDR1 is SQVTM and CDR2 is ANQGSEA in the germline V gene. The CDR3 has 12 amino acids. The CDR3 sequence is CSVVPGVETQYF. The CDR3 DNA follows: TGCAGCGTTGTCCCGGGCGTAGAGACCCAGTACTTC.

In its sample, this clone was seen a few times. The gene calls are TRBV5-1 and TRBJ2-2; possibly TRBD1 for D (5 bases). V was clipped by 4 bases and J by 4 bases, with 17 bases between them. The CDR3 sequence is 16 residues long. Germline V gene data show CDR1 as SGHRS and CDR2 as YFSETQ. CDR3 loop: CASSPTGPGATGELFF. The CDR3, as DNA: TGCGCCAGCAGCCCGACGGGCCCTGGGGCCACCGGGGAGCTGTTTTTT. Variable domain in full (rest from reference TRBV5-1 and TRBJ2-2): KAGVTQTPRYLIKTRGQQVTLSCSPISGHRSVSWYQQTPGQGLQFLFEYFSETQRNKGNFPGRFSGRQFSNSRSEMNVSTLELGDSALYLCASSPTGPGATGELFFGEGSRLTVL.

This clone was counted a single time. The chain combines TRBV7-8 with TRBJ2-3, with D unresolved. V shed 0 bases and J shed 4 bases, with 8 bases lying between them. Germline CDR1 is SGHVS and CDR2 is FQNEAQ. This CDR3 is built from 14 residues. The CDR3 region has the DNA TGTGCCAGCAGCTTAGCGTTAAGGTCAGATACGCAGTATTTT. Its translation is CASSLALRSDTQYF.

Written as DNA, the CDR3 is TGTGCCAGTAGTGCCGGGACAGGAGGTGACTATGGCTACACCTTC. The encoded protein is CASSAGTGGDYGYTF. The chain recombines TRBV19 with TRBJ1-2; 8 bases are shared with TRBD1. Germline values: CDR1 LNHDA, CDR2 SQIVND (reference sequence). V trimming: 5 bases; J trimming: 3 bases; junction bases outside the gene matches: 8. The CDR3 has 15 residues.

In this sample, this clone turned up once. This chain joins TRBV18 and TRBJ2-5; D gene uncertain. CDR3 size: 16 residues. CDR1 KGHSH and CDR2 LQKENI come from the germline V gene. V dropped 2 bases and J dropped 0 bases, with 13 bases sitting between them. CDR3 region: CASSPLAGGNQETQYF. In DNA form, the CDR3 reads TGTGCCAGCTCACCATTGGCAGGTGGCAACCAAGAGACCCAGTACTTC.

The V gene is TRBV28, the J gene TRBJ2-7; 10 nucleotides match TRBD1. The J segment lost 4 bases and the V segment lost 2 bases, leaving 11 bases of the junction unmatched. The CDR3 contains 17 residues. Germline V gene lookup returns CDR1 MDHEN and CDR2 SYDVKM. The CDR3 sequence: CASSLIAGDRGVYEQYF. DNA of the CDR3: TGTGCCAGCAGTTTAATCGCGGGGGACAGGGGTGTTTACGAGCAGTACTTC.

This clone was recorded a few times. The chain carries TRBV6-1 and TRBJ1-5; D is possibly TRBD1 (5 bases). The CDR3 is made up of 15 amino acids. In germline, CDR1 is MNHNS, CDR2 SASEGT. Deletions cut 3 bases from V and 7 bases from J, with 16 bases between. CDR3 sequence (DNA): TGTGCCAGCAGTGATGGTGCAGGGTCGGCACAGCCCCAGCATTTT. Protein: CASSDGAGSAQPQHF.